Listed below are T cell receptor beta chains from one sample, sequenced in a study of cytomegalovirus exposure and HLA in healthy donors. The table came from immunoSEQ multiplex PCR; TCRdb's copy has only in-frame clones and leaves some out. The sample has about 84,000 clones; around three fifths are singletons. Sequencing was done on a sample of PBMCs. These receptors came from a woman aged 40 to 50 in good health and CMV-seropositive. Both conserved end residues are part of each CDR3. Fields, in order: clone size, D gene, V gene, J gene, CDR3 protein, CDR3 DNA. D genes are given only for firm matches. Expanded clones get a size class; other rows say once, few or many, or leave the size out.

.,.,TRBV16,TRBJ1-1,CASSHPDREAFF,TGTGCCAGCAGCCACCCTGACAGGGAAGCTTTCTTT
once,TRBD1,TRBV6-1,TRBJ2-5,CASSAGTGEETQYF,TGTGCCAGCAGCGCCGGGACAGGGGAAGAGACCCAGTACTTC
.,TRBD2,TRBV9,TRBJ2-3,CASSVRPSGSTDTQYF,TGTGCCAGCAGCGTCCGCCCTAGCGGGAGCACAGATACGCAGTATTTT
few,TRBD1,TRBV4-1,TRBJ2-7,CASSPQTGLYEQYF,TGCGCCAGCAGCCCGCAGACAGGGCTCTACGAGCAGTACTTC
.,.,TRBV2,TRBJ2-7,CASSEQQRSYEQYF,TGTGCCAGCAGTGAACAACAACGCTCCTACGAGCAGTACTTC
.,TRBD2,TRBV7-3,TRBJ2-2,CASSSGLVTGELFF,TGTGCCAGCAGCTCGGGACTAGTAACCGGGGAGCTGTTTTTT
few,.,TRBV2,TRBJ2-7,CASKGDYEQYF,TGTGCCAGCAAGGGAGACTACGAGCAGTACTTC
.,.,TRBV28,TRBJ1-2,CASSLAANGYTF,TGTGCCAGCAGTTTAGCCGCGAATGGCTACACCTTC
.,TRBD2,TRBV30,TRBJ2-1,CAWMRLAGGNEQFF,TGTGCCTGGATGCGTCTAGCGGGAGGGAATGAGCAGTTCTTC
.,.,TRBV4-1,TRBJ2-6,CASSGGTGANVLTF,TGCGCCAGCAGCGGAGGGACTGGGGCCAACGTCCTGACTTTC
.,TRBD2,TRBV7-3,TRBJ2-5,CASSLGPYATSEGGETQYF,TGTGCCAGCAGCTTAGGCCCATACGCGACTAGCGAGGGGGGGGAGACCCAGTACTTC
few,TRBD2,TRBV9,TRBJ2-2,CASSVRLTSGSTGELFF,TGTGCCAGCAGCGTCCGCCTGACTAGCGGGAGCACCGGGGAGCTGTTTTTT
.,TRBD2,TRBV11-2,TRBJ2-7,CASSLGTSNYEQYF,TGTGCCAGCAGCTTGGGGACTAGCAACTACGAGCAGTACTTC
.,TRBD1,TRBV29-1,TRBJ1-4,CSVEFKGADEKLFF,TGCAGCGTTGAGTTTAAGGGGGCGGACGAAAAACTGTTTTTT
many,TRBD2,TRBV5-4,TRBJ2-7,CASSSTSGFSYEQYF,TGTGCCAGCAGCTCCACTAGCGGTTTCTCCTACGAGCAGTACTTC
once,TRBD2,TRBV7-9,TRBJ2-1,CASSPQTTSGSSNEQFF,TGTGCCAGCAGCCCTCAAACTACTAGCGGGAGTTCGAATGAGCAGTTCTTC
.,.,TRBV7-9,TRBJ2-7,CASSPVSDEQYF,TGTGCCAGCAGCCCAGTCAGCGACGAGCAGTACTTC
.,.,TRBV5-1,TRBJ1-2,CASSLESVVGGGYTF,TGCGCCAGCAGCTTGGAATCGGTGGTAGGGGGAGGCTACACCTTC
.,TRBD2,TRBV5-1,TRBJ2-1,CASGGEREGDNEQFF,TGCGCCAGCGGCGGTGAGCGGGAGGGGGACAATGAGCAGTTCTTC
.,.,TRBV6-4,TRBJ1-5,CASSETVDQPQHF,TGTGCCAGCAGTGAAACTGTCGATCAGCCCCAGCATTTT
.,.,TRBV7-2,TRBJ2-6,CASSFGGSSGANVLTF,TGTGCCAGCAGCTTCGGAGGAAGCTCTGGGGCCAACGTCCTGACTTTC
few,.,TRBV6-5,TRBJ1-5,CASRGGDYGNQPQHF,TGTGCCAGCAGGGGGGGGGATTACGGAAATCAGCCCCAGCATTTT
.,TRBD2,TRBV30,TRBJ2-2,CAWSLAGVSGELFF,TGTGCCTGGAGTCTAGCGGGAGTGTCCGGGGAGCTGTTTTTT
.,.,TRBV28,TRBJ1-1,CASSWHVNTEAFF,TGTGCCAGCAGTTGGCATGTAAACACTGAAGCTTTCTTT
.,TRBD1,TRBV7-2,TRBJ1-1,CASSSAGGYTEAFF,TGTGCCAGCAGCTCGGCAGGGGGATACACTGAAGCTTTCTTT
.,.,TRBV25-1,TRBJ1-1,CASSVSGADTEAFF,TGTGCCAGCAGTGTCTCAGGGGCGGACACTGAAGCTTTCTTT
.,.,TRBV28,TRBJ1-5,CASRPTIMDQPQHF,TGTGCCAGCAGACCAACAATTATGGATCAGCCCCAGCATTTT
once,.,TRBV19,TRBJ1-1,CASSETGGLGRDAEAFF,TGTGCCAGTAGTGAGACAGGTGGCCTGGGCCGGGACGCTGAAGCTTTCTTT
.,.,TRBV28,TRBJ2-6,CASSLGLSSGANVLTF,TGTGCCAGCAGTTTGGGACTCAGCTCTGGGGCCAACGTCCTGACTTTC
.,.,TRBV7-9,TRBJ1-4,CASSPLAPVAGDEKLFF,TGTGCCAGCAGCCCACTCGCCCCGGTCGCGGGGGATGAAAAACTGTTTTTT
.,TRBD1,TRBV5-8,TRBJ1-1,CASSLEQGGDTEAFF,TGTGCCAGCAGCTTGGAACAGGGGGGGGACACTGAAGCTTTCTTT
few,.,TRBV11-2,TRBJ1-5,CASSSQGAAQPQHF,TGTGCCAGCAGCTCGCAAGGGGCGGCGCAGCCCCAGCATTTT
.,TRBD1,TRBV4-3,TRBJ1-5,CASSLIQGAGQPQHF,TGCGCCAGCAGTCTAATACAGGGGGCAGGTCAGCCCCAGCATTTT
.,.,TRBV27,TRBJ2-2,CASRTVMGAETGELFF,TGTGCCAGCCGCACCGTAATGGGGGCAGAGACCGGGGAGCTGTTTTTT
few,.,TRBV9,TRBJ1-2,CASSVGSRSAYGYTF,TGTGCCAGCAGCGTAGGGTCAAGGAGCGCTTATGGCTACACCTTC
.,TRBD2,TRBV7-9,TRBJ2-1,CASSDGLAGEQFF,TGTGCCAGCAGCGACGGACTAGCAGGTGAGCAGTTCTTC
.,TRBD1,TRBV10-3,TRBJ1-2,CATLSGTGGNYGYTF,TGTGCCACGCTCTCCGGGACAGGAGGGAACTATGGCTACACCTTC